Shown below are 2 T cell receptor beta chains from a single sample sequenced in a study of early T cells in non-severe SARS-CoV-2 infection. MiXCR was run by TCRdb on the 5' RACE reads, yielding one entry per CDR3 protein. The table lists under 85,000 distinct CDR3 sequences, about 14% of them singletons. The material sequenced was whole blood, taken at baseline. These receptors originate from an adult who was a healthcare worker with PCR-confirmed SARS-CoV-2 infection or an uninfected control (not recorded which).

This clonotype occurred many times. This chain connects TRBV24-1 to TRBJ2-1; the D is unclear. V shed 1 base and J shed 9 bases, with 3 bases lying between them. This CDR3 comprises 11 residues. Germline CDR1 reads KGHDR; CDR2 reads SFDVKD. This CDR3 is CATSDLSEQFF. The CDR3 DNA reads TGTGCCACCAGTGATTTATCTGAGCAGTTCTTC.

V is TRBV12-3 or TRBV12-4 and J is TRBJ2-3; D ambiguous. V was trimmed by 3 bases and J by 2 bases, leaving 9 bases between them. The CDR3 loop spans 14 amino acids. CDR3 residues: CASSLRRYTDTQYF. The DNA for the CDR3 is TGTGCCAGCAGTTTGCGCAGGTACACAGATACGCAGTATTTT.